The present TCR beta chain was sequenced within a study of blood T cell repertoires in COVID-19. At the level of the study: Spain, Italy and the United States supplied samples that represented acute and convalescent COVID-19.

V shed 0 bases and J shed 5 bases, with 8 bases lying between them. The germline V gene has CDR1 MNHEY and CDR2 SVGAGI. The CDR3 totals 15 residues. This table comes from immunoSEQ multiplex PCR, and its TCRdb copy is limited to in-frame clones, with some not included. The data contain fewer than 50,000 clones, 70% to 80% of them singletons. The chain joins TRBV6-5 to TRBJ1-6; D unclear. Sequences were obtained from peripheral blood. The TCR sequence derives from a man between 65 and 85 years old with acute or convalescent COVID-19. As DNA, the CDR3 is TGTGCCAGCAGTTACTCTCGCGGGGATAATTCACCCCTCCACTTT. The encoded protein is CASSYSRGDNSPLHF.